The rows below give T cell receptor beta chains drawn from one sample of a study of cytomegalovirus exposure and HLA in healthy donors. Data came from immunoSEQ multiplex PCR; TCRdb stores just in-frame clones and leaves some out. The table lists around 84,000 clones, around 80% of them singletons. Sequences were obtained from PBMCs. These receptors were taken from a human donor in good health. Both conserved end residues are part of each CDR3. Fields, in order: V gene, J gene, CDR3 protein.

>TRBV20-1|TRBJ1-2
CSARDNYGYTF
>TRBV11-1|TRBJ2-5
CASSSPSKVEETQYF
>TRBV5-1|TRBJ1-5
CASSLGDREDQPQNF
>TRBV19|TRBJ1-1
CASRIRDRGRAFF
>TRBV6-4|TRBJ2-1
CASSPTPGLAGMVPHNEQFF
>TRBV10-3|TRBJ1-3
CAISESWLSGNTIYF
>TRBV6-5|TRBJ2-5
CASINGGQETQYF
>TRBV6-5|TRBJ2-3
CASSYADTQYF
>TRBV11-2|TRBJ1-1
CASSLVRGMGTEAFF
>TRBV5-1|TRBJ2-2
CASSLGGAGELFF
>TRBV4-1|TRBJ2-1
CASSPVGGDRGNEQFF
>TRBV5-1|TRBJ2-3
CASSLRGTTDTQYF
>TRBV7-2|TRBJ1-5
CASSQMTGNNQPQHF
>TRBV2|TRBJ2-2
CASSVTGPGELFF
>TRBV7-6|TRBJ2-5
CASSQSGLAGETQYF
>TRBV29-1|TRBJ2-5
CSAPPPSGGAAETQYF
>TRBV12-5|TRBJ1-5
CASGLEGQGHQPQHF
>TRBV6-5|TRBJ2-7
CASSYSLRGAYEQYF
>TRBV12-5|TRBJ1-2
CASGLARGDGYTF
>TRBV5-1|TRBJ2-1
CASSLGSSGYNEQFF
>TRBV7-9|TRBJ1-2
CASSPTGTNYGYTF
>TRBV19|TRBJ1-6
CASSIGQRNSPLHF
>TRBV9|TRBJ2-2
CASSSQGRGELFF
>TRBV5-4|TRBJ1-6
CASSLDRASPLHF
>TRBV5-4|TRBJ2-5
CASSSLPGQKQETQYF
>TRBV5-4|TRBJ1-1
CASSQTGGNTEAFF
>TRBV6-1|TRBJ1-2
CASNTGDRGYTF
>TRBV5-1|TRBJ1-2
CASSINPPGGNTF
>TRBV4-3|TRBJ2-2
CASSQDQGAYEDTGELFF
>TRBV10-3|TRBJ2-7
CAISRDREGEQYF
>TRBV29-1|TRBJ2-1
CSVLGLGGKQFF
>TRBV6-1|TRBJ2-3
CASSELAAGYEDTQYF
>TRBV10-1|TRBJ2-1
CASSASGGNNEQFF
>TRBV6-6|TRBJ1-5
CASSFGSNQPQHF
>TRBV6-6|TRBJ2-5
CASRTSQETQYF
>TRBV5-6|TRBJ2-1
CASSWTSGGAYNEQFF
>TRBV18|TRBJ1-2
CASSLRTGEANYGYTF
>TRBV10-3|TRBJ1-2
CAISPGTGDRYGYTF
>TRBV6-4|TRBJ1-2
CASSPDRLGGYTF
>TRBV27|TRBJ2-3
CATRGTATDTQYF
>TRBV28|TRBJ1-6
CASRGGFARANSPLHF
>TRBV7-9|TRBJ1-2
CASSADRAERGYTF
>TRBV5-4|TRBJ2-7
CASSLGSGTAPLYEQYF
>TRBV5-1|TRBJ1-6
CASSRDRAHNSPLHF
>TRBV7-9|TRBJ2-3
CASSLIGVRSTDTQYF
>TRBV5-6|TRBJ1-2
CASSLDPGGGYGYTF
>TRBV28|TRBJ1-1
CASSSPGRTEAFF
>TRBV29-1|TRBJ2-7
CSVVNTMSGEQYF
>TRBV5-4|TRBJ2-6
CASSLDFSGANVLTF
>TRBV19|TRBJ2-5
CASDPSGTGGSKTQYF
>TRBV27|TRBJ1-2
CASSHTQGDGYTF